What follows are 26 T cell receptor beta chains derived from one specimen sequenced in a study of shared clonotypes between healthy human individuals. Using immunoSEQ multiplex PCR, the repertoire was profiled, and TCRdb retains in-frame clones only, with some absent. The sample includes 2.5 million or so clones, over 85% of them seen just once. The sample comprised naive CD4+ T cells sorted from blood. Regarding subset: CD45RA+ positively selected. These TCRs come from a man aged 18 to 35 in good health.

This rearrangement joins TRBV4-3 to TRBJ2-3; no clear D. CDR3 length equals 14 residues. V was pared by 2 bases and J by 0 bases, with 6 bases between. Germline loops: CDR1 LGHNA, CDR2 YSLEER. CDR3 in DNA: TGCGCCAGCAGCCAACGCATTAGCACAGATACGCAGTATTTT. This encodes CASSQRISTDTQYF.

The V and J genes are TRBV5-1 and TRBJ2-5; D gene ambiguous. V was cut by 4 bases and J by 5 bases, with 15 bases left in between. CDR3 length equals 14 residues. CDR1 SGHRS and CDR2 YFSETQ come from the germline V gene. The CDR3 DNA reads as TGCGCCAGCAGCACAACTACGACACGGGAGACCCAGTACTTC. It codes for CASSTTTTRETQYF.

The V and J genes are TRBV30 and TRBJ2-2; tentative D call: TRBD1 (5 bases). CDR3 size: 12 residues. The V gene's germline CDR1 is GTSNPN and CDR2 SVGIG (reference sequence). V was clipped by 5 bases and J by 1 base, with 5 bases between them. The CDR3 loop reads CAWGQNTGELFF. CDR3 nucleotide sequence: TGTGCCTGGGGACAGAACACCGGGGAGCTGTTTTTT.

This clone was seen more than once but under ten times. The chain recombines TRBV11-3 with TRBJ2-2; D may correspond to TRBD1 or TRBD2 (5 bases each). This CDR3 comprises 14 residues. V was pared by 0 bases and J by 3 bases, with 5 bases between. Germline-derived CDR1 and CDR2 are SGHNT and YENEEA. Written as DNA, the CDR3 is TGTGCCAGCAGCTTAGAGGGGGACACCGGGGAGCTGTTTTTT. The encoded protein is CASSLEGDTGELFF.

The CDR3 loop reads CASSQVAGGSTDTQYF. As DNA, the CDR3 is TGCGCCAGCAGCCAGGTAGCGGGGGGAAGCACAGATACGCAGTATTTT. V and J are TRBV4-1 and TRBJ2-3, with 10 nucleotides matching TRBD2. V was pared by 3 bases and J by 0 bases, with 3 bases of the junction left unmatched. Per germline, CDR1 MGHRA and CDR2 YSYEKL. This CDR3 is built from 16 residues.

V is TRBV5-1 and J is TRBJ1-6, with 9 bases lining up with TRBD1. Germline assignment: CDR1 SGHRS and CDR2 YFSETQ. V trimming: 4 bases; J trimming: 7 bases; junction bases outside the gene matches: 6. There are 15 residues in the CDR3. CDR3 protein: CASSAGTGWNSPLHF. CDR3 bases: TGCGCCAGCAGCGCCGGGACAGGGTGGAATTCACCCCTCCACTTT.

Worth noting for this clone: The sample has other DNA sequences that encode this CDR3 too. This chain joins TRBV7-2 and TRBJ1-3; no clear D gene. Germline V gene data show CDR1 as SGHTA and CDR2 as FQGNSA. Trimming shortened V by 0 bases and J by 4 bases, and 7 bases separated the two germline ends. The CDR3 is 14 amino acids. The CDR3 protein is CASSLAFSGNTIYF. CDR3 DNA: TGTGCCAGCAGCTTAGCGTTCTCCGGAAACACCATATATTTT.

V usage is TRBV5-1 and J usage is TRBJ2-1, with a possible D match to TRBD2 (6 bases). Trimming took 0 bases from V and 9 from J, leaving 10 bases between them. This CDR3 has 13 amino acids. Germline V CDR1 and CDR2: SGHRS, YFSETQ. As DNA, the CDR3 is TGCGCCAGCAGCTTGGGGCGGGGAGGTGAGCAGTTCTTC. This translates into CASSLGRGGEQFF.

This chain links TRBV11-2 with TRBJ2-7; either TRBD1 or TRBD2 may supply D (5 bases each). This CDR3 is built from 14 residues. With 4 bases removed from V and 7 bases from J, the gap between germline ends came to 17 bases. CDR1 and CDR2 from the germline V gene are SGHAT and FQNNGV. The CDR3 loop is CASSSGHPGEEQYF. The CDR3 coding sequence is TGTGCCAGCAGCTCCGGACACCCCGGGGAGGAGCAGTACTTC. The full variable domain, with the rest looked up from reference TRBV11-2 and TRBJ2-7, is EAGVAQSPRYKIIEKRQSVAFWCNPISGHATLYWYQQILGQGPKLLIQFQNNGVVDDSQLPKDRFSAERLKGVDSTLKIQPAKLEDSAVYLCASSSGHPGEEQYFGPGTRLTVT.

The chain couples TRBV6-4 to TRBJ1-4; D is unclear. The V end lost 4 bases, the J end lost 5 bases, and 14 bases lay between the germline ends. Germline CDR1 MRHNA, CDR2 SNTAGT. The CDR3 runs to 15 residues. The CDR3 nucleotides are TGTGCCAGCAGTGTTACGGCAGCCACGAATGAAAAACTGTTTTTT. Amino acids: CASSVTAATNEKLFF.

The chain carries TRBV10-3 and TRBJ1-5, with 7 bases aligning to TRBD1. The germline CDR1 and CDR2 sequences are ENHRY and SYGVKD. The CDR3 spans 14 residues. The V gene end was trimmed by 4 bases and the J gene end by 4 bases; junction bases not matched to a gene: 4. The CDR3 DNA reads TGTGCCATCAGTGGGCACAGGGGAAATCAGCCCCAGCATTTT. Protein product: CAISGHRGNQPQHF.

This chain connects TRBV20-1 to TRBJ1-2, with D perhaps matching TRBD1 (6 bases). V lost 7 bases and J lost 8, with 14 bases in between. Germline CDR1 is DFQATT and CDR2 is SNEGSKA (reference sequence). This CDR3 has 11 amino acids. This CDR3 is CSGIGGQGYTF. The CDR3 coding sequence is TGCAGTGGGATCGGGGGACAAGGCTACACCTTC.

As regards this clone: Other nucleotide sequences from this sample produce the same CDR3. The V and J genes are TRBV18 and TRBJ1-5; D uncertain. This CDR3 has 15 residues. Germline-derived CDR1 and CDR2 are KGHSH and LQKENI. V dropped 3 bases and J dropped 1 base, with 10 bases sitting between them. The CDR3 nucleotides read TGTGCCAGCTCACCCTTGGCTGGGAGCAATCAGCCCCAGCATTTT. This sequence encodes CASSPLAGSNQPQHF.

V and J are TRBV4-1 and TRBJ2-3; 8 nucleotides match TRBD2. Germline values: CDR1 MGHRA, CDR2 YSYEKL. The length of the CDR3 is 17 residues. J lost 1 base, V lost 3 bases, and 9 bases had no gene match. The DNA of the CDR3 is TGCGCCAGCAGCCATCTCAGACTAGCGCTCGGCACAGATACGCAGTATTTT. Translation gives CASSHLRLALGTDTQYF.

The chain carries TRBV6-1 and TRBJ2-5; TRBD1 matches 8 bases. Unmatched junction bases numbered 7, after V lost 1 base and J lost 9 bases. Germline values: CDR1 MNHNS, CDR2 SASEGT. The CDR3 totals 14 residues. CDR3 in amino acids: CASSEDRGARAQYF. The CDR3 bases are TGTGCCAGCAGTGAAGACAGGGGGGCCAGGGCCCAGTACTTC.

The chain combines TRBV5-1 with TRBJ1-2; 7 nucleotides match TRBD1. Per the germline V gene, CDR1 is SGHRS and CDR2 is YFSETQ. The CDR3 spans 13 residues. The V gene end was trimmed by 0 bases and the J gene end by 8 bases; junction bases not matched to a gene: 4. CDR3 sequence reads: CASSLGDRVGYTF. In nucleotides, the CDR3 is TGCGCCAGCAGCTTGGGAGACAGGGTGGGCTACACCTTC.

The count of this clone is one. The chain couples TRBV9 to TRBJ1-6, with unresolved D. V was clipped by 4 bases and J by 5 bases, with 16 bases between them. The CDR3 has 16 amino acids. The germline V gene has CDR1 SGDLS and CDR2 YYNGEE. CDR3 coding DNA: TGTGCCAGCAGCCCAACTGCGCTAAGCGATAATTCACCCCTCCACTTT. Its protein is CASSPTALSDNSPLHF.

The chain combines TRBV6-1 with TRBJ2-1; 9 bases match TRBD2. The CDR3 consists of 15 residues. Per the germline V gene, CDR1 is MNHNS and CDR2 is SASEGT. The V gene end was trimmed by 6 bases and the J gene end by 4 bases; junction bases not matched to a gene: 7. The CDR3 DNA follows: TGTGCCAGCAGGGTCGCTAGCGGGGCATACAATGAGCAGTTCTTC. It specifies CASRVASGAYNEQFF.

The V call is TRBV19, the J call TRBJ2-1; D possibly corresponds to TRBD2 (6 bases). Germline CDR1 is LNHDA and CDR2 is SQIVND (reference sequence). This CDR3 has 15 amino acids. Trimming took off 7 bases at V and 5 bases at J, with 18 bases between the two ends. The CDR3 nucleotides are TGTGCCAGTACCCCGGAGGGAGGAAGCCACAATGAGCAGTTCTTC. Translating it yields CASTPEGGSHNEQFF.

The chain has TRBV5-1 and TRBJ2-5; TRBD2 agrees at 9 bases. This CDR3 has 16 amino acids. Losses at the gene ends were 7 bases for V and 6 bases for J; bases not matched to a gene: 16. Germline CDR1 reads SGHRS; CDR2 reads YFSETQ. CDR3 in DNA: TGCGCCAGCCACGGTGGCGGGGGGGTTAAGACGAAGACCCAGTACTTC. As protein: CASHGGGGVKTKTQYF.

The chain links TRBV5-1 to TRBJ2-1; D is possibly TRBD2 (6 bases). CDR1 SGHRS and CDR2 YFSETQ come from the germline V gene. The CDR3 is made up of 15 amino acids. Between the trimmed V and J ends, which lost 3 bases and 7 bases, there was a span of 17 bases. This CDR3 is CASSSAPGLLNEQFF. CDR3 nucleotides: TGCGCCAGCAGCTCGGCTCCGGGACTTCTTAATGAGCAGTTCTTC.

This rearrangement joins TRBV6-1 to TRBJ2-7; either TRBD1 or TRBD2 may supply D (5 bases each). V was trimmed by 8 bases and J by 2 bases, leaving 19 bases between them. This CDR3 comprises 15 residues. Germline V gene lookup returns CDR1 MNHNS and CDR2 SASEGT. The CDR3 loop is CASVPPGRPPYEQYF. The CDR3 DNA is TGTGCCAGCGTTCCGCCGGGACGACCCCCCTACGAGCAGTACTTC.

V and J are TRBV5-6 and TRBJ1-5; D is perhaps TRBD1 (5 bases). The germline CDR1 and CDR2 sequences are SGHDT and YYEEEE. The V and J ends lost 3 bases and 0 bases respectively, with 16 bases between them. The CDR3 sequence is 17 residues long. The DNA for the CDR3 is TGTGCCAGCAGCTCCTACCGGGACGGCTATAGCAATCAGCCCCAGCATTTT. Translated: CASSSYRDGYSNQPQHF.

The chain employs TRBV27 and TRBJ2-5, with D perhaps given as TRBD1 or TRBD2 (6 bases each). The CDR3 has 15 residues. V was trimmed by 0 bases and J by 4 bases, leaving 12 bases between them. Germline lookup yields CDR1 MNHEY and CDR2 SMNVEV (reference sequence). CDR3 loop: CASSLSGGLGETQYF. The CDR3 nucleotides read TGTGCCAGCAGTTTATCTGGGGGGCTGGGAGAGACCCAGTACTTC.

CDR3 in DNA: TGTGCCAGCAGTGCCGGTCGACGCTCCTCCTACGAGCAGTACTTC. Protein: CASSAGRRSSYEQYF. The chain employs TRBV25-1 and TRBJ2-7; D is unclear. This CDR3 is built from 15 residues. V was pared by 4 bases and J by 0 bases, with 13 bases between. Germline V gene data show CDR1 as MGHDK and CDR2 as SYGVNS.

The J gene is TRBJ2-2, the V gene TRBV7-6, with D unresolved. CDR1 is SGHVS and CDR2 is FNYEAQ in the germline V gene. V lost 4 bases to trimming and J lost 1 base, with 7 bases between them. The CDR3 is 14 residues long. The CDR3 DNA reads as TGTGCCAGCAGCTGGGCAGGGAACACCGGGGAGCTGTTTTTT. Amino acid sequence: CASSWAGNTGELFF. The full variable domain, completed using reference TRBV7-6 and TRBJ2-2, is GAGVSQSPRYKVTKRGQDVALRCDPISGHVSLYWYRQALGQGPEFLTYFNYEAQQDKSGLPNDRFSAERPEGSISTLTIQRTEQRDSAMYRCASSWAGNTGELFFGEGSRLTVL.